This entry lists 6 T cell receptor beta chains sequenced from one sample in a study of blood T cell repertoires in COVID-19. Produced via immunoSEQ multiplex PCR; TCRdb's table is partial and in-frame only. The sample shows hundreds of thousands of clones, around 90% of them seen only once. The sample comprised peripheral blood. Receptors were obtained from a human donor in a cohort sampled during active COVID-19.

This sequence joins TRBV9 and TRBJ1-1; D call uncertain. There are 14 residues in the CDR3. Germline V CDR1 and CDR2: SGDLS, YYNGEE. V gave up 0 bases and J gave up 0 bases, with 6 bases separating them. DNA for the CDR3: TGTGCCAGCAGCGTAGACCAGGTGAACACTGAAGCTTTCTTT. This codes for CASSVDQVNTEAFF.

The sample holds a few counts of this clone. The chain is built from TRBV7-2 and TRBJ2-3; TRBD2 matches at 8 bases. In germline, CDR1 is SGHTA, CDR2 FQGNSA. There are 13 residues in the CDR3. The V and J ends lost 4 bases and 4 bases, in that order; junction bases with no gene match: 1. In DNA, the CDR3 is TGTGCCAGCAGCTCGGGGGGGCCAGATACGCAGTATTTT. Translated, it gives CASSSGGPDTQYF.

This clone has just one count. This sequence joins TRBV28 and TRBJ2-7, with D perhaps TRBD2 (6 bases). This CDR3 is 14 amino acids long. Germline CDR1 MDHEN, CDR2 SYDVKM. V was clipped by 8 bases and J by 0 bases, with 14 bases between them. The CDR3: CASGPAGSSYEQYF. CDR3 nucleotides: TGTGCCAGCGGTCCGGCCGGGAGCTCCTACGAGCAGTACTTC.

The chain is built from TRBV5-1 and TRBJ1-5; 10 nucleotides line up with TRBD1. The germline CDR1 and CDR2 sequences are SGHRS and YFSETQ. V shed 2 bases and J 6 bases; nucleotides not matched to a gene: 5. The CDR3 consists of 15 residues. CDR3 DNA: TGCGCCAGCAGCTTAGGGACAGGGGAAAGTCAGCCCCAGCATTTT. Translating it yields CASSLGTGESQPQHF.

The V and J genes are TRBV6-6 and TRBJ2-7; a possible D gene is TRBD1 (6 bases). This CDR3 is 12 amino acids long. Trimming pared 6 bases from V and 3 bases from J, leaving 9 bases between. Germline CDR1 reads MNHNY; CDR2 reads SVGAGI (reference sequence). The DNA for the CDR3 is TGTGCCAGCAGCTTGGACAGCTACGAGCAGTACTTC. This translates into CASSLDSYEQYF.

The rearrangement joins TRBV7-9 to TRBJ2-7, with 7 bases that match TRBD1. Trimming removed 5 bases from V and 2 bases from J; junction bases left unmatched: 3. The CDR3 contains 13 residues. Germline CDR1 is SEHNR and CDR2 is FQNEAQ (reference sequence). CDR3 residues: CASSPRGTYEQYF. CDR3 DNA sequence: TGTGCCAGCAGCCCCAGGGGGACCTACGAGCAGTACTTC.